The present TCR beta chain was sequenced within a study of beta chain features in type 1 diabetes. Study in general: Under 110,000,000 sorted cells were examined across all samples. Study results and caveats: All four CD4+ subsets of Type 1 diabetes patients contained TCRB CDR3s that were moderately but significantly shorter. Sequencing the cDNA could make cells with high TCR expression show up more than they should.

It was via CD45RO/CCR7/CD25/CD127/CD95/CD27 that CD4+ naive, central memory, regulatory and stem cell-like memory cells were sorted. Investigators reverse transcribed all isolated RNA, so they sequenced expressed TCRB transcripts. Reads from naive, central memory and regulatory T cell samples averaged about 3.9 million. Profiling relied on immunoSEQ multiplex PCR, and the TCRdb table lists in-frame clones only, not all of them. The sample includes under 300,000 clones, about 11% seen only once; the top ten take around 0.015%. This clone appeared a few times. What it binds is unknown. Germline V gene data show CDR1 as SGHNT and CDR2 as YYREEE (reference sequence). The CDR3 has 15 amino acids. J gave up 2 bases and V 1 base, and 5 bases lay outside the gene matches.

The rearrangement uses TRBV5-4 and TRBJ1-2; 7 bases are a match to TRBD1. Sequenced material: naive CD4+ T cells from blood. The receptor comes from a young man with type 1 diabetes. CDR3 coding DNA: TGTGCCAGCAGCTTGCAGTTGGGACAGAACTATGGCTACACCTTC. It translates to CASSLQLGQNYGYTF.